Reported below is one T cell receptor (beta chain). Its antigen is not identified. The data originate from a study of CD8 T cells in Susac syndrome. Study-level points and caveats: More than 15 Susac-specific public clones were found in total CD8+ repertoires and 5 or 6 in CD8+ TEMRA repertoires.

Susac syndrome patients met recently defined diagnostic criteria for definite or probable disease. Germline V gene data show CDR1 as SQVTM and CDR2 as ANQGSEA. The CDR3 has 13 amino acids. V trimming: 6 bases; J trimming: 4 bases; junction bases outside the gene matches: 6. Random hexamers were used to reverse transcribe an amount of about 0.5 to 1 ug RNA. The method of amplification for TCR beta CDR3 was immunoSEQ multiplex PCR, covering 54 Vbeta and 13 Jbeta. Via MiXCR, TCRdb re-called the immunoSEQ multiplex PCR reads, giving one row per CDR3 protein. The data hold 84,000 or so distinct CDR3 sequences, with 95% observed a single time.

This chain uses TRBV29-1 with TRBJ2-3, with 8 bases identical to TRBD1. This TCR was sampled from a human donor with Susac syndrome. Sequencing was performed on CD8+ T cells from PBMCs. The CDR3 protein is CSVLGTGADTQYF. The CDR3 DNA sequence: TGCAGCGTCCTCGGGACAGGCGCAGATACGCAGTATTTT.